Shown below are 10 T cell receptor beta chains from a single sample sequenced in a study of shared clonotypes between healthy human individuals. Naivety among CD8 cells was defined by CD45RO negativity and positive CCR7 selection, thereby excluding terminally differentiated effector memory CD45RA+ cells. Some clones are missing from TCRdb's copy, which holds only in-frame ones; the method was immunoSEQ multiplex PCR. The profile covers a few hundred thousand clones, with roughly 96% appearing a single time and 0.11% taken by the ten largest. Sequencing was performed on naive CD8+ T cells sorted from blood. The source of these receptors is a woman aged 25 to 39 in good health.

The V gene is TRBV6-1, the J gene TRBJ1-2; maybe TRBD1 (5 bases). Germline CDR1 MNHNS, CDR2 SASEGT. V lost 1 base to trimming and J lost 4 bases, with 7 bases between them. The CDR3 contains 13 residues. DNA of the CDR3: TGTGCCAGCAGTGAAGGGGGGACCTATGGCTACACCTTC. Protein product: CASSEGGTYGYTF.

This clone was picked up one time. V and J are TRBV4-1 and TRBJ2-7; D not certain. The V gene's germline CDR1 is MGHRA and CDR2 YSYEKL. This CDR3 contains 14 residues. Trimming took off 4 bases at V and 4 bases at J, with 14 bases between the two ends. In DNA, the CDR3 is TGCGCCAGCAGCCCTACCTATCGGCGTTACGAGCAGTACTTC. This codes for CASSPTYRRYEQYF.

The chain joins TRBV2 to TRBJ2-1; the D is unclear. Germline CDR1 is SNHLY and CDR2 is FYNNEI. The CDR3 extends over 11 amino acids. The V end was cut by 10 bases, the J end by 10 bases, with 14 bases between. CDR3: CATTDGNEQFF. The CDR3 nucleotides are TGTGCCACCACTGACGGCAACGAGCAGTTCTTC.

CDR3 sequence reads: CASSGPRQGDGYTF. The CDR3 coding sequence is TGTGCCAGCAGCGGACCCCGACAGGGCGATGGCTACACCTTC. This chain joins TRBV11-2 and TRBJ1-2; TRBD1 agrees at 7 bases. The CDR3 runs to 14 residues. The V gene end was trimmed by 5 bases and the J gene end by 6 bases; junction bases not matched to a gene: 9. The germline CDR1 and CDR2 sequences are SGHAT and FQNNGV.

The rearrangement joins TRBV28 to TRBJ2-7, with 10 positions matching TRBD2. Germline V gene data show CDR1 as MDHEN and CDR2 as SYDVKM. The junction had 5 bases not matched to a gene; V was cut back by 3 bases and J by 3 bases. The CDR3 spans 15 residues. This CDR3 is CASSLSLAGVYEQYF. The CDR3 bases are TGTGCCAGCAGTTTGTCCCTAGCGGGAGTCTACGAGCAGTACTTC.

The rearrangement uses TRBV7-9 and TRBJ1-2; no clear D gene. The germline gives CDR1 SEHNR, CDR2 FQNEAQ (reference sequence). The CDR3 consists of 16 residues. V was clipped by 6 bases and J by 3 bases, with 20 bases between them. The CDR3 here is CASSLPPSGGDYGYTF. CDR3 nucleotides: TGTGCCAGCAGTTTACCCCCTTCGGGCGGTGACTATGGCTACACCTTC.

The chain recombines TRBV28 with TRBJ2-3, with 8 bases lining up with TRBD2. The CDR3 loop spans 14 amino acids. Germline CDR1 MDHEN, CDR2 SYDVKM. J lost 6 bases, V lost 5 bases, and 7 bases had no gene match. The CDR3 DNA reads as TGTGCCAGCAGTCGAGCGGGAGAAAGGGATACGCAGTATTTT. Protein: CASSRAGERDTQYF.

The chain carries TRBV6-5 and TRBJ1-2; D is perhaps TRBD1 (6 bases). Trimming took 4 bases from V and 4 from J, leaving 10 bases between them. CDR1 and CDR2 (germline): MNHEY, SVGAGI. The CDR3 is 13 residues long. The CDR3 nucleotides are TGTGCCAGCAGTTTACAGGGCCTCTATGGCTACACCTTC. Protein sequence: CASSLQGLYGYTF.

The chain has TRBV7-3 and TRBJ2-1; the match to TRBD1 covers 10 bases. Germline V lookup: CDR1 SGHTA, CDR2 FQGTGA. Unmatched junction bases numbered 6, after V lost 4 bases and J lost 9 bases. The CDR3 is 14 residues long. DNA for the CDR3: TGTGCCAGCAGCTCTGGACAGGGGGGCAGTGAGCAGTTCTTC. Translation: CASSSGQGGSEQFF.

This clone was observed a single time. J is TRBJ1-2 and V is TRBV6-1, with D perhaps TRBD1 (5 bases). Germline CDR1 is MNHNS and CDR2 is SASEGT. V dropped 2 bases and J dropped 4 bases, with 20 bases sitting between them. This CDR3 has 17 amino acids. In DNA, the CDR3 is TGTGCCAGCAGTGAACCTACGTCCGGGGGGATGTTCTATGGCTACACCTTC. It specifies CASSEPTSGGMFYGYTF.